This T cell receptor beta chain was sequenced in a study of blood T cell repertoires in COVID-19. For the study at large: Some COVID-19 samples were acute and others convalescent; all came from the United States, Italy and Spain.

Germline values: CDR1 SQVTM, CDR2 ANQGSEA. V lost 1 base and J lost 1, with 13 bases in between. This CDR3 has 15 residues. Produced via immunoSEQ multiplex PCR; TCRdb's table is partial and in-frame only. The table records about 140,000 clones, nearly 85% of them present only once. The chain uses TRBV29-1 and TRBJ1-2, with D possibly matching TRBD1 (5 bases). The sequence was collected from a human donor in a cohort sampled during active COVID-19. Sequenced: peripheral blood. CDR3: CSVEGGGSGNYGYTF. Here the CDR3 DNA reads TGCAGCGTTGAAGGGGGGGGGAGCGGTAACTATGGCTACACCTTC.